This TCR beta chain was retrieved from a study of T cells in localized non-small cell lung cancer. TCRdb's copy holds only in-frame clones and misses some; the assay was immunoSEQ multiplex PCR. This sample has about 41,000 clones, with roughly 83% found just once. Germline V lookup: CDR1 LNHDA, CDR2 SQIVND (reference sequence). This CDR3 spans 17 amino acids. Germline trimming cut 5 bases from V and 0 bases from J; bases unmatched to any gene: 8. The clonotype originates from a man aged 40-75 years with stage II lung adenocarcinoma. The J gene is TRBJ1-5, the V gene TRBV19; 9 bases align to TRBD1. The sequencing used PBMCs, collected before any cancer treatment. The CDR3 DNA is TGTGCCAGTAGTCGCCCGGGACAGGGAAATAGCAATCAGCCCCAGCATTTT. This translates into CASSRPGQGNSNQPQHF.